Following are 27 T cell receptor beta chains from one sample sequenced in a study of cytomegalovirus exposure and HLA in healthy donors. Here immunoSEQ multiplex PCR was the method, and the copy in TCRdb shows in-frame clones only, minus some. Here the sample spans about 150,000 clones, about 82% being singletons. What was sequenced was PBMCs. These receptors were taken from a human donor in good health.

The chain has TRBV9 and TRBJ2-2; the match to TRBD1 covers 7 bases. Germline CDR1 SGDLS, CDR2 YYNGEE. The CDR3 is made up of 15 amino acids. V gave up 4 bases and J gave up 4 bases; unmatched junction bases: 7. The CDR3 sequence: CASSPTTGPTGELFF. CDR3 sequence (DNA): TGTGCCAGCAGCCCCACGACAGGGCCCACCGGGGAGCTGTTTTTT.

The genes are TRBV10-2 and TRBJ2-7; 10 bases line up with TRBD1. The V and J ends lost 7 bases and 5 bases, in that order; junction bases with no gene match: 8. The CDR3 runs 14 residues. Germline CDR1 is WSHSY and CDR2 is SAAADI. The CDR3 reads CASKPGQGRDEQYF. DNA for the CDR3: TGCGCCAGCAAACCGGGACAGGGGCGCGACGAGCAGTACTTC.

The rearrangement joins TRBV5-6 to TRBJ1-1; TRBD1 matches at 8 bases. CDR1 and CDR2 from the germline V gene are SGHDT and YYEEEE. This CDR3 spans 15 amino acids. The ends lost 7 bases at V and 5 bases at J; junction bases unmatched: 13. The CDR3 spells CASGLDDRGRTEAFF. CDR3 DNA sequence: TGTGCCAGCGGCCTTGATGACAGGGGCCGGACTGAAGCTTTCTTT.

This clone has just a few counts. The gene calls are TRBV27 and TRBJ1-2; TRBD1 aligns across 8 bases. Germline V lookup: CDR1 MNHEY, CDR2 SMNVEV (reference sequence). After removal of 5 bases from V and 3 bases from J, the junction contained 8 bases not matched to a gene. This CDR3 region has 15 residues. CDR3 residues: CASSPGTGLDYGYTF. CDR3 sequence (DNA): TGTGCCAGCAGTCCGGGGACAGGACTAGACTATGGCTACACCTTC.

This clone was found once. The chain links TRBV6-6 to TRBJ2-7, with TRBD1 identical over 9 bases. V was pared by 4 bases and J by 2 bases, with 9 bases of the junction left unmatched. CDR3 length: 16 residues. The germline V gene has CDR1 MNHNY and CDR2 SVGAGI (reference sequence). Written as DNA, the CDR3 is TGTGCCAGCAGTTCCGGACAGGGGAACGGCCCCTACGAGCAGTACTTC. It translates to CASSSGQGNGPYEQYF.

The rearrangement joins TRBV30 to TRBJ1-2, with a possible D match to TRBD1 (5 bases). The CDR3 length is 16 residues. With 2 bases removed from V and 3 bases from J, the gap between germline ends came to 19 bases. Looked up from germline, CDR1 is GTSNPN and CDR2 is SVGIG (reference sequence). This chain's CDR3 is CAWSPIDRPADYGYTF. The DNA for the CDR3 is TGTGCCTGGAGTCCAATCGACAGACCTGCTGACTATGGCTACACCTTC.

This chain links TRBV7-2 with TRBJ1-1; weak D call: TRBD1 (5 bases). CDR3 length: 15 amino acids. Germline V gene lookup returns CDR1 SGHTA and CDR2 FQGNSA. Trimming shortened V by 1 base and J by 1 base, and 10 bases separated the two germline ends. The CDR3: CASSLVGRGNTEAFF. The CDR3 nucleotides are TGTGCCAGCAGCTTAGTTGGGAGGGGGAACACTGAAGCTTTCTTT.

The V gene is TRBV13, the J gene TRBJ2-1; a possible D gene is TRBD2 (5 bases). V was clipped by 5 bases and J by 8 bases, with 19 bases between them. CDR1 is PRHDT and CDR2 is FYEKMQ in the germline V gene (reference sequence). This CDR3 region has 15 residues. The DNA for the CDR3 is TGTGCCAGCAGCCCCCGCGGACTCAAACCCGATGAGCAGTTCTTC. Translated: CASSPRGLKPDEQFF.

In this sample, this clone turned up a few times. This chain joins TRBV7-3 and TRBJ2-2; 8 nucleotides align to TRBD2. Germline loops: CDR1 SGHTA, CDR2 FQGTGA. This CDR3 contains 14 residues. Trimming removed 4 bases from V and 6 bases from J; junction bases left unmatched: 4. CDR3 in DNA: TGTGCCAGCAGCTCCCTAGCGGGTGCCGGGGAGCTGTTTTTT. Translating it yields CASSSLAGAGELFF.

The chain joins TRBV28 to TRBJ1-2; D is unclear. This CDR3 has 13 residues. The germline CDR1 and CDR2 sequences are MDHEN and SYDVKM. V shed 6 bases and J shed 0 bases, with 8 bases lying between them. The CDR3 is CASSDKTNYGYTF. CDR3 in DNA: TGTGCCAGCAGCGACAAAACTAACTATGGCTACACCTTC.

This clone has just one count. The CDR3, as DNA: TGTGCCAGCAGGCGTTCGGGGGGTTCCTACAATGAGCAGTTCTTC. Translation: CASRRSGGSYNEQFF. The rearrangement links TRBV7-8 to TRBJ2-1; 7 bases match TRBD2. CDR1 and CDR2 from the germline V gene are SGHVS and FQNEAQ. The CDR3 totals 15 residues. Trimming removed 6 bases from V and 1 base from J; junction bases left unmatched: 6. Variable domain in full (rest from reference TRBV7-8 and TRBJ2-1): GAGVSQSPRYKVAKRGQDVALRCDPISGHVSLFWYQQALGQGPEFLTYFQNEAQLDKSGLPSDRFFAERPEGSVSTLKIQRTQQEDSAVYLCASRRSGGSYNEQFFGPGTRLTVL.

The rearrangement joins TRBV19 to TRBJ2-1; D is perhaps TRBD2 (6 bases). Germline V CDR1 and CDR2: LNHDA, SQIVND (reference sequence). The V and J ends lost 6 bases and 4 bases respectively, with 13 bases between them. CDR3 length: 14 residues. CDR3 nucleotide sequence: TGTGCCAGTAGGGCAGCGGGTAGATACAATGAGCAGTTCTTC. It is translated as CASRAAGRYNEQFF.

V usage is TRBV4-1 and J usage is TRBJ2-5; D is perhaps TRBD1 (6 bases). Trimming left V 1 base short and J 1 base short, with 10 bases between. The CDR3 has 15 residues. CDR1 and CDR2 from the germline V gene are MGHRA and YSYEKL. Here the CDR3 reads CASSQGGRFQETQYF. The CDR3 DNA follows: TGCGCCAGCAGCCAAGGGGGGCGTTTCCAAGAGACCCAGTACTTC.

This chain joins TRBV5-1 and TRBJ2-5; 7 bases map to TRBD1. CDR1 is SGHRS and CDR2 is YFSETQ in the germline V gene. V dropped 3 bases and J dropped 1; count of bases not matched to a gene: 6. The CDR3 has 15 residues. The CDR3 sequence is CASSSGTALQETQYF. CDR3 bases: TGCGCCAGCAGCTCTGGGACAGCACTCCAAGAGACCCAGTACTTC. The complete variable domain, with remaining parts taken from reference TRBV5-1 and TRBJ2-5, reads KAGVTQTPRYLIKTRGQQVTLSCSPISGHRSVSWYQQTPGQGLQFLFEYFSETQRNKGNFPGRFSGRQFSNSRSEMNVSTLELGDSALYLCASSSGTALQETQYFGPGTRLLVL.

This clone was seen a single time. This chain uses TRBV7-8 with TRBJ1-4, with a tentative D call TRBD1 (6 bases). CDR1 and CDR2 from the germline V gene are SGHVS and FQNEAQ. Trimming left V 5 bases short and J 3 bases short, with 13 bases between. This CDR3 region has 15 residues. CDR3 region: CASSVHRDANEKLFF. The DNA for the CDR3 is TGTGCCAGCAGCGTCCACAGGGATGCTAATGAAAAACTGTTTTTT.

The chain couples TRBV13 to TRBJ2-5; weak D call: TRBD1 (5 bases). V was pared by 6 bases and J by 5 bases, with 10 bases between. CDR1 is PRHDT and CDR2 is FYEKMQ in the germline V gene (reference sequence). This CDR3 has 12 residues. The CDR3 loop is CASSSGWETQYF. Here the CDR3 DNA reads TGTGCCAGCAGTTCAGGGTGGGAGACCCAGTACTTC. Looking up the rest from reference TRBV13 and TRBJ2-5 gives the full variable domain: AAGVIQSPRHLIKEKRETATLKCYPIPRHDTVYWYQQGPGQDPQFLISFYEKMQSDKGSIPDRFSAQQFSDYHSELNMSSLELGDSALYFCASSSGWETQYFGPGTRLLVL.

CDR3 nucleotides: TGTGCCAGCAGTTCCGGACAGGAATTCGATGAGCAGTTCTTC. Protein: CASSSGQEFDEQFF. This chain connects TRBV27 to TRBJ2-1; 7 bases are shared with TRBD1. With V trimmed by 4 bases and J by 8 bases, 8 bases remained unmatched. Germline CDR1 MNHEY, CDR2 SMNVEV (reference sequence). This CDR3 has 14 residues.

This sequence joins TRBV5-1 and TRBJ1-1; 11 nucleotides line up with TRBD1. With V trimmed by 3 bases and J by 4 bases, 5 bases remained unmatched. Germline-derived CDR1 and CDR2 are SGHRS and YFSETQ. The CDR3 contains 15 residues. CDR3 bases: TGCGCCAGCAGCTACTCCGGGACAGGGGGCACTGAAGCTTTCTTT. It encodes CASSYSGTGGTEAFF.

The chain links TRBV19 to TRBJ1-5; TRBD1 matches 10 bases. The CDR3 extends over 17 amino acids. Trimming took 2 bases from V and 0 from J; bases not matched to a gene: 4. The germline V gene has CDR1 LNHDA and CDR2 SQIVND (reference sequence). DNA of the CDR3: TGTGCCAGTAGTATAATAGGACAGGGGGATAGCAATCAGCCCCAGCATTTT. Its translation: CASSIIGQGDSNQPQHF.

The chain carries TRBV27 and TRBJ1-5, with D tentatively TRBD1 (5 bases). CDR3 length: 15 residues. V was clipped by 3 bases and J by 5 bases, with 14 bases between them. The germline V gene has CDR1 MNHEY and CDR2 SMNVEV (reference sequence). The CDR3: CASSLGPAGDQPQHF. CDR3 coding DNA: TGTGCCAGCAGTTTGGGGCCGGCGGGGGATCAGCCCCAGCATTTT.

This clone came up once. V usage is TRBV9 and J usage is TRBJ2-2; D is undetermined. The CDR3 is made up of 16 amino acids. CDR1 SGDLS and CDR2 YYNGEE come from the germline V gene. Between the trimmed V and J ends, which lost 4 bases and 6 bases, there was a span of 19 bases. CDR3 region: CASSPWFKLSPGELFF. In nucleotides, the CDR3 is TGTGCCAGCAGCCCGTGGTTTAAACTCTCGCCCGGGGAGCTGTTTTTT.

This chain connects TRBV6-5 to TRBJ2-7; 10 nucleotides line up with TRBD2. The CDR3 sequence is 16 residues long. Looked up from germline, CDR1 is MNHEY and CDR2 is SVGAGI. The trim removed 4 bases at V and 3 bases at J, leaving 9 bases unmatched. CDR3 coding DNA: TGTGCCAGCAGTTTAATCCCACTAGCGGGAAGCTACGAGCAGTACTTC. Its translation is CASSLIPLAGSYEQYF.

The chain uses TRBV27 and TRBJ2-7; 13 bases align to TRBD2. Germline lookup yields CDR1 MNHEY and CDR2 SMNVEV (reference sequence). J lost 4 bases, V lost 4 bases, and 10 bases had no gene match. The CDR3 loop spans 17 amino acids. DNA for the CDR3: TGTGCCAGCAGTTCGACCGGGACTAGCGGGACCCAATACGAGCAGTACTTC. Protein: CASSSTGTSGTQYEQYF.

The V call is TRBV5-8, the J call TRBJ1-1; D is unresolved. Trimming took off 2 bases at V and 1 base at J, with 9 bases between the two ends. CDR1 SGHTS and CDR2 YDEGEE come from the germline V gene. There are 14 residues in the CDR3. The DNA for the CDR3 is TGTGCCAGCAGCTTCGCGGGCAAGAACACTGAAGCTTTCTTT. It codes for CASSFAGKNTEAFF.

The CDR3: CASSFRGQGHNEQFF. The CDR3 nucleotides read TGTGCCAGCAGCTTTAGAGGACAGGGCCACAATGAGCAGTTCTTC. This chain connects TRBV13 to TRBJ2-1; 8 bases line up with TRBD1. J gave up 5 bases and V 3 bases, and 6 bases lay outside the gene matches. This CDR3 comprises 15 residues. CDR1 is PRHDT, CDR2 FYEKMQ, per germline (reference sequence).

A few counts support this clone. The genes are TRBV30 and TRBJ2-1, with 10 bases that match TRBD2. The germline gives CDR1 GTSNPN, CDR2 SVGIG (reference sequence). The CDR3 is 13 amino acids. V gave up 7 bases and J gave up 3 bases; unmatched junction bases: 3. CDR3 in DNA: TGTGCCTCGACTAGCGGGCTCTACAATGAGCAGTTCTTC. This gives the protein CASTSGLYNEQFF.

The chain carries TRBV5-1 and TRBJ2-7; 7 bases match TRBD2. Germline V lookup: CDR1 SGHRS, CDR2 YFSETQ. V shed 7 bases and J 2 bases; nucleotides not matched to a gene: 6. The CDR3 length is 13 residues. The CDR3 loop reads CASGRDSAYEQYF. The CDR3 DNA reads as TGCGCCAGCGGGAGGGATAGTGCCTACGAGCAGTACTTC.